This passage covers 2 T cell receptor beta chains from one sample sequenced in a study of T cell repertoires in cytomegalovirus infection. Their specific antigens are unknown. TCRdb reprocessed the reads with MiXCR, giving one entry per CDR3 protein. The sample consists of about 220,000 distinct CDR3 sequences, 30% to 45% of them appearing once. The specimen was CD8+ T cells from cultured PBMCs, collected from culture after CMV antigen stimulation. The receptor set was obtained from a human donor in good health (CMV status not recorded). Some clones in this sample may be carry-over from other donors' samples.

The rearrangement uses TRBV6-2 or TRBV6-3 and TRBJ1-5, with a possible D match to TRBD1 (5 bases). This CDR3 region has 15 residues. The germline V gene has CDR1 MNHEY and CDR2 SVGEGT. V dropped 2 bases and J dropped 5 bases, with 13 bases sitting between them. The CDR3, as DNA: TGTGCCAGCAGTTACCAGGGAGGCGGCTATCAGCCCCAGCATTTT. This translates into CASSYQGGGYQPQHF.

With respect to this clonotype: The junction and the germline gene differ at one end; a read error may be behind it. The chain is built from TRBV7-2 and TRBJ2-1; 8 bases map to TRBD2. CDR3 length: 16 residues. CDR1 is SGHTA, CDR2 FQGNSA, per germline. The CDR3 coding sequence is TGTGCAAGCAGCTTAGAGTCGGGAGGGACCTACAATGATCAGTTCTTC. Amino acid sequence: CASSLESGGTYNDQFF.